Listed below are T cell receptor beta chains from one sample, sequenced in a study of T-cell reconstitution after alpha-beta-depleted transplantation in children. Via MiXCR, TCRdb re-called the PCR reads, giving one row per CDR3 protein. Of 330,000 or so distinct CDR3 sequences in the sample, about a tenth were seen once. Sequences were derived from PBMCs from the stem cell graft donor, sampled from the stem cell graft. These receptors all stem from a human donor who donated a stem cell graft to a child with acute lymphoblastic leukemia. CDR3s include the opening cysteine and the closing phenylalanine or tryptophan. The D gene is left open where the match is weak. Rows may omit the clone size; those that give it use once, few, many or a size class.

>.|TRBV12-3/TRBV12-4|few|TRBJ2-7
TGTGCCAGCAGTTTAGAACTAGCCCTCGACGAGCAGTACTTC
CASSLELALDEQYF
>TRBD1|TRBV5-1|.|TRBJ2-1
TGCGCCAGCAGCGGATTACAGGGGAACTACAATGAGCAGTTCTTC
CASSGLQGNYNEQFF
>.|TRBV20-1|.|TRBJ2-1
TGCAGTGCTAGAGGTCGGGGGGCCAGGGGCAGGAATGAGCAGTTCTTC
CSARGRGARGRNEQFF
>TRBD2|TRBV7-2|.|TRBJ2-3
TGTGCCAGCAGCTTTCTGGCTAGCGGGATGGATACGCAGTATTTT
CASSFLASGMDTQYF
>.|TRBV7-9|.|TRBJ2-5
TGTGCCAGCAGCTTAGGCTCCAGGCTCCAAGAGACCCAGTACTTC
CASSLGSRLQETQYF
>.|TRBV29-1|few|TRBJ2-2
TGCAGCGTTGACAGGACCGGGGAGCTGTTTTTT
CSVDRTGELFF
>.|TRBV7-9|few|TRBJ1-2
TGTGCCAGCAGCTTTGGGGGCGGCGGCTACACCTTC
CASSFGGGGYTF
>TRBD2|TRBV28|.|TRBJ2-1
TGTGCCAGCAGTCCCCCTAGTGCCCGAGCGGGAGTACGGGGCAATGAGCAGTTCTTC
CASSPPSARAGVRGNEQFF
>.|TRBV29-1|.|TRBJ2-7
TGCAGCGTTGAAGATCTCTACGAGCAGTACTTC
CSVEDLYEQYF
>.|TRBV5-5|many|TRBJ2-1
TGTGCCAGCAGACTAGTGGTCCCGCATGAGCAGTTCTTC
CASRLVVPHEQFF
>.|TRBV5-8|.|TRBJ2-1
TGTGCCAGCAGCTTCCCGGGACTTTTCGTTAATGAGCAGTTCTTC
CASSFPGLFVNEQFF
>.|TRBV4-1|.|TRBJ2-7
TGCGCCAGCAGCCAAGCTGTAGGCCCAAGGGGCGAGCAGTACTTC
CASSQAVGPRGEQYF
>.|TRBV7-2|many|TRBJ2-1
TGTGCCAGCAGTGAGACCAGCGCCCTGCAGTTCTTC
CASSETSALQFF
>.|TRBV7-3|once|TRBJ2-1
TGTGCCAGCAGCCTAACCTCTAGGGCCCTCTCCGACCATGAGCAGTTCTTC
CASSLTSRALSDHEQFF
>.|TRBV12-3/TRBV12-4|few|TRBJ1-2
TGTGCCAGCAGCCGCCTGGGGCAGGGCTATGGCTACACCTTC
CASSRLGQGYGYTF
>.|TRBV12-3/TRBV12-4|few|TRBJ2-7
TGTGCCAGCAGAGTCTCGGGGGCCACCAAACATGCGCAGTACTTC
CASRVSGATKHAQYF
>.|TRBV6-2/TRBV6-3|many|TRBJ2-1
TGTGCCAGCACGATGGGAGTGCCAGGTGAGCAGTTCTTC
CASTMGVPGEQFF
>.|TRBV12-3/TRBV12-4|few|TRBJ2-1
TGTGCCAGCAGTTCCGACACCGTCTCCTACAATGAGCAGTTCTTC
CASSSDTVSYNEQFF
>.|TRBV12-3/TRBV12-4|few|TRBJ2-3
TGTGCCAGCAGTTTGGACAGTGCTAGCACAGATACGCAGTATTTT
CASSLDSASTDTQYF
>.|TRBV5-6|.|TRBJ1-5
TGTGCCAGCAGTTATCAGGGTGTGGGCAATCAGCCCCAGCATTTT
CASSYQGVGNQPQHF
>TRBD1|TRBV20-1|few|TRBJ1-4
TGCAGTGCTAGAGATCGCAGGGGGGCGCGTGAAAAACTGTTTTTT
CSARDRRGAREKLFF
>TRBD1|TRBV27|few|TRBJ1-5
TGTGCCAGCAGTTCCATGGACAGGGGGAGAAATCAGCCCCAGCATTTT
CASSSMDRGRNQPQHF
>TRBD1|TRBV28|.|TRBJ2-7
TGTGCCAGCAGCTCAACAAGGGGGCGCGTCTATGAGCAGTACTTC
CASSSTRGRVYEQYF
>.|TRBV4-2|.|TRBJ2-2
TGTGCCAGCAGCCCATCAGGACAGTCCACCGGGGAGCTGTTTTTT
CASSPSGQSTGELFF
>.|TRBV4-3|.|TRBJ1-1
TGCGCCAGCAGCCAAGATTGGGGAACGGCAGAAGCTTTCTTT
CASSQDWGTAEAFF
>TRBD2|TRBV11-1|many|TRBJ2-5
TGTGCCAGTAGCGGGAGCGGCGAGACCCAGTACTTC
CASSGSGETQYF
>.|TRBV4-3|.|TRBJ1-2
TGCGCCAGCTCACAAGGGGAGGGTCTGGGCTACACCTTC
CASSQGEGLGYTF
>.|TRBV14|few|TRBJ2-1
TGTGCCAGCAGCCCGGACCGCCTCAAGCAGTTCTTC
CASSPDRLKQFF
>.|TRBV28|many|TRBJ1-5
TGTGCCAGCAGCAGTGGTTACCATCAGCCCCAGCATTTT
CASSSGYHQPQHF
>.|TRBV5-6|.|TRBJ2-1
TGTGCCAGCAGCTTTGGGATCGAGGGCGAAGATAGCGCCAATCAGTTCTTC
CASSFGIEGEDSANQFF
>TRBD2|TRBV7-2|few|TRBJ2-7
TGTGCCAGCAGCTTTACAGGGCCGACTAGCGACGAGCAGTACTTC
CASSFTGPTSDEQYF
>.|TRBV5-1|many|TRBJ2-3
TGCGCCAGCAGCTTGCTCGGGTTTACAGATACGCAGTATTTT
CASSLLGFTDTQYF
>.|TRBV27|few|TRBJ2-1
TGTGCCAGCAGTCCCCACCGACTAGAGTCCTACAATGAGCAGTTCTTC
CASSPHRLESYNEQFF
>.|TRBV7-2|.|TRBJ1-3
TGTGCCAGCAGCTTAATTGACAGACTCTCTGGAAACACCATATATTTT
CASSLIDRLSGNTIYF
>TRBD1|TRBV12-3/TRBV12-4|.|TRBJ1-1
TGTGCCAGCAGCAACCGGACAGGGCCGGTGAACACTGAAGCTTTCTTT
CASSNRTGPVNTEAFF
>TRBD1|TRBV20-1|.|TRBJ2-7
TGCAGTGCTAGCCCCCCAGGGGGCCGTAGCTCCTACGAGCAGTACTTC
CSASPPGGRSSYEQYF
>.|TRBV7-9|.|TRBJ2-3
TGTGCCAGCAGCTTAGTACCGGTGAGCGCAGATACGCAGTATTTT
CASSLVPVSADTQYF
>TRBD1|TRBV7-9|.|TRBJ1-2
TGTGCCAGCAGCTTAGAGGGGGCTGGTGGCTACACCTTC
CASSLEGAGGYTF
>.|TRBV29-1|.|TRBJ2-7
TGCAGCGTTAGTACGCTTCTTTCCTACGAGCAGTACTTC
CSVSTLLSYEQYF
>.|TRBV7-2|.|TRBJ2-5
TGTGCCAGCCAGGCAACGGAGACCCAGTACTTC
CASQATETQYF
>TRBD2|TRBV9|.|TRBJ2-7
TGTGCCAGCAGCTCACCGGGACTAGCGGGACCCGGGATAAAAGAGCAGTACTTC
CASSSPGLAGPGIKEQYF
>.|TRBV4-2|many|TRBJ2-1
TGTGCCAGCAGCCAAGCGGGTCCCTACAATGAGCAGTTCTTC
CASSQAGPYNEQFF